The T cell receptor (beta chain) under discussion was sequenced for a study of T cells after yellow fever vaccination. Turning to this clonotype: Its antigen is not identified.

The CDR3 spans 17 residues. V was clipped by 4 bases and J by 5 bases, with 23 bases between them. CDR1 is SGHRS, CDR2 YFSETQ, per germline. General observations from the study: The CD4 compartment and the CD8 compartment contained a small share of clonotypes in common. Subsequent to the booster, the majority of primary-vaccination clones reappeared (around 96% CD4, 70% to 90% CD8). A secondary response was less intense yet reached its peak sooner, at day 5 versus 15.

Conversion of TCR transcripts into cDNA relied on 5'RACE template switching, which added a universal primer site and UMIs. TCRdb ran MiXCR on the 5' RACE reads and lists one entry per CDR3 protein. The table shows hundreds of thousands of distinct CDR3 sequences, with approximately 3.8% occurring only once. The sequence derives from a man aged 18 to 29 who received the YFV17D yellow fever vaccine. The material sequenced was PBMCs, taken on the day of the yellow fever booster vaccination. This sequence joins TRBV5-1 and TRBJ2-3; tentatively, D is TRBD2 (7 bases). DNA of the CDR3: TGCGCCAGCAGCCCACACAACGTGGCGGGGGCCGGAGATACGCAGTATTTT. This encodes CASSPHNVAGAGDTQYF.